The rows below give T cell receptor beta chains drawn from one sample of a study of T cell repertoires in ileal Crohn's disease. Sequencing used immunoSEQ multiplex PCR; TCRdb keeps in-frame clones, though not all of them. The sample lists roughly 62,000 clones, roughly 91% occurring once. The sample comprised ileal tissue. The receptors shown here come from an adult with Crohn's disease. Both conserved end residues are part of each CDR3. The D gene is left open where the match is weak. The size of a clone is reported for some rows only, either as once, few or many, or as a class for expanded clones.

j_call,cdr3_length,v_call,clone_size,d_call,cdr3_aa,cdr3_nt
TRBJ1-4,13,TRBV7-9,.,.,CASSQGLGWGLFF,TGTGCCAGCAGCCAGGGGTTGGGTTGGGGACTGTTTTTT
TRBJ1-2,14,TRBV11-2,.,.,CASSPSPSPGGYTF,TGTGCCAGCAGCCCATCCCCCTCCCCGGGTGGCTACACCTTC
TRBJ1-1,11,TRBV2,.,.,CATAGGLIPFF,TGTGCCACTGCGGGGGGCCTAATTCCTTTCTTT
TRBJ1-3,14,TRBV5-1,few,TRBD1,CASSRDRGGNTIYF,TGCGCCAGCAGCAGAGACAGGGGTGGAAACACCATATATTTT
TRBJ2-7,19,TRBV4-3,.,TRBD1,CASSQDIPGRDRPTYEQYF,TGCGCCAGCAGCCAAGATATTCCCGGGCGGGACAGGCCGACCTACGAGCAGTACTTC
TRBJ1-1,13,TRBV2,.,TRBD1,CASRATGFTEAFF,TGTGCCAGCAGAGCGACAGGGTTCACTGAAGCTTTCTTT
TRBJ1-1,15,TRBV19,.,.,CASMSVMGVNTEAFF,TGTGCCAGTATGTCCGTAATGGGAGTGAACACTGAAGCTTTCTTT
TRBJ2-2,16,TRBV9,.,TRBD2,CASSELAGSNTGELFF,TGTGCCAGCAGCGAACTAGCGGGGTCTAACACCGGGGAGCTGTTTTTT
TRBJ2-5,15,TRBV2,.,.,CASSEARGFRETQYF,TGTGCCAGCAGTGAAGCCCGGGGTTTCCGAGAGACCCAGTACTTC
TRBJ2-7,15,TRBV19,.,.,CASSPNQDGTSVQYF,TGTGCCAGTAGCCCGAATCAAGATGGGACATCCGTACAGTACTTC
TRBJ2-2,16,TRBV13,.,TRBD2,CASSLALAGRTGELFF,TGTGCCAGCAGCTTAGCTCTAGCGGGAAGGACCGGGGAGCTGTTTTTT
TRBJ1-5,16,TRBV19,.,.,CASSIFEGLGNQPQHF,TGTGCCAGTAGTATCTTCGAGGGCCTTGGGAATCAGCCCCAGCATTTT
TRBJ2-7,13,TRBV11-2,once,TRBD2,CASSFGGEYEQYF,TGTGCCAGCAGCTTCGGGGGGGAATACGAGCAGTACTTC
TRBJ1-5,14,TRBV25-1,few,.,CASSDISGNQPQHF,TGTGCCAGCAGTGACATAAGCGGGAATCAGCCCCAGCATTTT
TRBJ1-3,15,TRBV28,.,TRBD1,CASRTQGASGNTIYF,TGTGCCAGCAGAACACAGGGGGCCTCTGGAAACACCATATATTTT
TRBJ1-1,14,TRBV2,.,.,CASRGMWGNTEAFF,TGTGCCAGTAGGGGGATGTGGGGGAACACTGAAGCTTTCTTT
TRBJ2-7,14,TRBV19,.,TRBD1,CASSGQGNSYEQYF,TGTGCCAGTTCTGGACAGGGGAACTCCTACGAGCAGTACTTC
TRBJ2-2,14,TRBV5-1,.,TRBD2,CASRLAGQTGELFF,TGCGCCAGCAGGCTAGCGGGACAAACCGGGGAGCTGTTTTTT
TRBJ2-1,15,TRBV5-1,.,TRBD2,CASSLGLAGANEQFF,TGCGCCAGCAGCCTGGGACTAGCGGGAGCGAATGAGCAGTTCTTC
TRBJ1-5,14,TRBV7-9,.,.,CASSLAGSNQPQHF,TGTGCCAGCAGCTTAGCCGGGAGCAATCAGCCCCAGCATTTT
TRBJ2-1,16,TRBV10-1,once,.,CASSEGATGIANEQFF,TGCGCCAGCAGTGAAGGGGCTACCGGAATAGCCAATGAGCAGTTCTTC
TRBJ2-7,15,TRBV15,once,TRBD2,CATSRGGGRSYEQYF,TGTGCCACCAGCAGAGGGGGCGGGAGGTCCTACGAGCAGTACTTC
TRBJ1-1,12,TRBV7-9,.,.,CASSHSDTEAFF,TGTGCCAGCAGCCACAGTGACACTGAAGCTTTCTTT
TRBJ2-2,13,TRBV6-6,.,TRBD1,CASSRTGAGELFF,TGTGCCAGCAGTCGGACAGGGGCCGGGGAGCTGTTTTTT
TRBJ1-2,16,TRBV28,.,.,CASSFMDWAANSGYTF,TGTGCCAGCAGTTTTATGGATTGGGCAGCCAACTCTGGCTACACCTTC
TRBJ1-1,14,TRBV5-6,.,.,CASSLIQGNTEAFF,TGTGCCAGCAGCTTGATTCAGGGGAACACTGAAGCTTTCTTT
TRBJ1-3,17,TRBV5-6,.,TRBD1,CASSYRTGRTLRNTIYF,TGTGCCAGCAGTTATAGGACAGGGCGCACCTTGAGAAACACCATATATTTT
TRBJ1-1,12,TRBV19,.,.,CASSVAKSRAFF,TGTGCCAGTAGTGTGGCCAAGTCCCGAGCTTTCTTT
TRBJ1-4,19,TRBV30,.,.,CAWSVKYWSGGEWNEKLFF,TGTGCCTGGAGTGTAAAGTATTGGTCGGGAGGCGAATGGAATGAAAAACTGTTTTTT
TRBJ2-1,17,TRBV7-9,.,TRBD1,CASSPGQGEKGDNEQFF,TGTGCCAGCAGCCCCGGACAGGGAGAAAAGGGGGACAATGAGCAGTTCTTC
TRBJ2-1,12,TRBV2,.,.,CASSADRNEQFF,TGTGCCAGCAGTGCCGACAGAAATGAGCAGTTCTTC
TRBJ1-2,15,TRBV2,.,.,CASSQSRQALSGYTF,TGTGCCAGCAGCCAGTCTAGACAGGCGCTAAGTGGCTACACCTTC
TRBJ2-1,14,TRBV30,.,TRBD2,CAWSPGSGDNEQFF,TGTGCCTGGAGTCCGGGTAGCGGGGACAATGAGCAGTTCTTC
TRBJ1-1,14,TRBV2,few,TRBD1,CASRGGQANTEAFF,TGTGCCAGCAGGGGGGGACAGGCGAACACTGAAGCTTTCTTT
TRBJ2-3,16,TRBV7-6,once,.,CASSLGISRSTDTQYF,TGTGCCAGCAGCTTAGGTATCAGTCGAAGCACAGATACGCAGTATTTT
TRBJ1-4,14,TRBV4-2,.,.,CASSQDRANEKLFF,TGTGCCAGCAGCCAAGACAGGGCTAATGAAAAACTGTTTTTT
TRBJ1-2,10,TRBV4-2,.,.,CASSSGGYTF,TGTGCCAGCAGCTCAGGGGGCTACACCTTC
TRBJ1-1,15,TRBV30,few,TRBD1,CAWSRAGGMNTEAFF,TGTGCCTGGAGTCGGGCAGGGGGTATGAACACTGAAGCTTTCTTT
TRBJ2-7,11,TRBV11-1,once,.,CASSSSYEQYF,TGTGCCAGCAGCTCTTCCTACGAGCAGTACTTC
TRBJ1-6,14,TRBV19,.,.,CASSMEGMDSPLHF,TGTGCCAGTAGTATGGAGGGCATGGATTCACCCCTCCACTTT
TRBJ1-1,14,TRBV5-4,.,.,CASSTEARDTEAFF,TGTGCCAGCAGCACCGAAGCCAGGGACACTGAAGCTTTCTTT
TRBJ2-3,17,TRBV19,.,TRBD1,CASIGTALRFGTDTQYF,TGTGCCAGTATCGGGACAGCCTTGCGCTTCGGCACAGATACGCAGTATTTT
TRBJ2-5,14,TRBV11-2,.,TRBD1,CASSQDRGRETQYF,TGTGCCAGCAGTCAGGACAGGGGGCGAGAGACCCAGTACTTC
TRBJ2-7,11,TRBV6-6,once,.,CASSYRYEQYF,TGTGCCAGCAGTTACCGCTACGAGCAGTACTTC
TRBJ2-7,14,TRBV10-3,.,.,CATNVPNGSGEQYF,TGTGCCACCAACGTACCGAACGGGTCGGGAGAGCAGTACTTC
TRBJ2-2,16,TRBV13,.,TRBD1,CASSTGTGINTGELFF,TGTGCCAGCAGCACGGGGACAGGCATAAACACCGGGGAGCTGTTTTTT
TRBJ1-1,15,TRBV7-9,.,TRBD1,CASRAGTGSNTEAFF,TGTGCCAGCAGGGCCGGGACAGGGTCGAACACTGAAGCTTTCTTT
TRBJ1-2,16,TRBV6-5,.,.,CASSSPTVGSPYGYTF,TGTGCCAGCAGTTCGCCGACAGTAGGGTCCCCCTATGGCTACACCTTC
TRBJ2-5,11,TRBV5-4,once,.,CASSSQETQYF,TGTGCCAGCAGCTCACAAGAGACCCAGTACTTC
TRBJ2-2,15,TRBV18,.,.,CASSPRGYNSGELFF,TGTGCCAGCTCACCAAGAGGGTATAACTCCGGGGAGCTGTTTTTT
TRBJ2-1,17,TRBV9,.,.,CASSVGPAGQSYNEQFF,TGTGCCAGCAGCGTAGGTCCAGCGGGTCAGTCCTACAATGAGCAGTTCTTC
TRBJ1-2,17,TRBV11-3,.,TRBD1,CASSARTGVLSNYGYTF,TGTGCCAGCAGCGCAAGGACAGGGGTTTTATCTAACTATGGCTACACCTTC
TRBJ2-2,16,TRBV27,.,.,CASSLGQTYRPGELFF,TGTGCCAGCAGTTTAGGGCAGACCTATCGCCCCGGGGAGCTGTTTTTT
TRBJ2-3,12,TRBV5-1,.,.,CASLGPADTQYF,TGCGCCAGCCTAGGCCCCGCAGATACGCAGTATTTT
TRBJ2-5,14,TRBV7-7,once,.,CASSFFGGRETQYF,TGTGCCAGCAGCTTTTTCGGGGGGCGCGAGACCCAGTACTTC